This TCR beta chain was obtained from a study of cytomegalovirus exposure and HLA in healthy donors. Study observations and caveats: The authors considered a cluster of highly shared sequence variants likely to be a sequencing artifact. Analysis performed later showed TCR beta chains linked to HLA being more clonally expanded than equally common others. Later analysis demonstrated an association between a missense DCLRE1C variant and TCR beta V- and J-gene trimming.

About this clone itself: Its antigen remains unknown.

Use of 60 Vbeta and 13 Jbeta primers characterized the PCR. Sequenced by immunoSEQ multiplex PCR; TCRdb stores in-frame clones only, minus some. The sample consists of 76,000 or so clones, about four fifths of them appearing once. Trimming took 8 bases from V and 5 from J, leaving 9 bases between them. From germline, CDR1 is SGHDN and CDR2 FVKESK. The CDR3 spans 11 residues. This sequence joins TRBV14 and TRBJ2-5; D unresolved. The TCR originated in a woman between 40 and 55 years old in good health and CMV-seropositive. The sequenced sample was PBMCs. In DNA form, the CDR3 reads TGTGCCAGCTCGTGGCGGGAGACCCAGTACTTC. This codes for CASSWRETQYF.